This T cell receptor (beta chain) was captured by sequencing in a study of T cell repertoires in ileal Crohn's disease. At the level of the study: Thiopurines (around ten) or anti-TNF agents (approximately 19) were given postoperatively to about half. Biopsies of inflamed ileum from the surgical specimen form M0 samples.

In the case of this clone: As yet, its antigen is unknown.

Assay used: immunoSEQ multiplex PCR; TCRdb lists only in-frame clones, some missing. The data contain 5,500 to 7,500 clones, under 85% of them singletons. Findings and caveats of the study: High-frequency clones were more common in sorted CD8 than CD4 cells.

As for time point: inflamed ileum from the surgical specimen. CDR1 and CDR2 from the germline V gene are SGHRS and YFSETQ. The CDR3 is 16 residues long. The J segment lost 6 bases and the V segment lost 4 bases, leaving 8 bases of the junction unmatched. The chain couples TRBV5-1 to TRBJ1-5, with TRBD1 matching 12 bases. The sequenced sample was ileal tissue. The origin of this receptor is an adult with Crohn's disease. In DNA, the CDR3 is TGCGCCAGCAGCACCTTCGCGGGACAGGGGGCTCAGCCCCAGCATTTT. Translation gives CASSTFAGQGAQPQHF.